The rows below give T cell receptor beta chains drawn from one sample of a study of PD-L1 blockade in urothelial cancer. Profiling relied on immunoSEQ multiplex PCR, and the TCRdb table lists in-frame clones only, not all of them. This sample yields some 45,000 clones, of which about 91% are seen a single time; 3% to 5% belongs to the top ten. This sample comprised PBMCs, obtained around atezolizumab (anti-PD-L1) treatment. These TCRs come from a man older than 75 with urothelial cancer. CDR3s include the opening cysteine and the closing phenylalanine or tryptophan. Fields, in order: CDR3 protein, clone size, J gene, V gene, CDR3 length. Some rows have no size entry. The others give once, few or many, or a class for an expanded clone.

CDR3: CASSPRRVKNTGELFF
size: NA
J: TRBJ2-2
V: TRBV2
length: 16

CDR3: CATRYREATGELFF
size: NA
J: TRBJ2-2
V: TRBV15
length: 14

CDR3: CASRLSSGSFHEQYF
size: NA
J: TRBJ2-7
V: TRBV7-2
length: 15

CDR3: CASSWDRDREQYF
size: NA
J: TRBJ2-7
V: TRBV6-1
length: 13

CDR3: CASSSGLPGRDEQYF
size: NA
J: TRBJ2-7
V: TRBV5-1
length: 15

CDR3: CASEDSGANVLTF
size: once
J: TRBJ2-6
V: TRBV6-6
length: 13

CDR3: CASDRGDSNTGELFF
size: NA
J: TRBJ2-2
V: TRBV6-1
length: 15

CDR3: CASSQGQADTEAFF
size: NA
J: TRBJ1-1
V: TRBV5-4
length: 14

CDR3: CASSYGSTANEKLFF
size: NA
J: TRBJ1-4
V: TRBV6-5
length: 15

CDR3: CASSLEVTGITDTQYF
size: NA
J: TRBJ2-3
V: TRBV5-1
length: 16

CDR3: CASRGGAYSNQPQHF
size: NA
J: TRBJ1-5
V: TRBV21-1
length: 15

CDR3: CASRITGNSGYTF
size: NA
J: TRBJ1-2
V: TRBV2
length: 13

CDR3: CASRPTGTSGRDEQFF
size: few
J: TRBJ2-1
V: TRBV5-5
length: 16

CDR3: CASSLETGGGMGYEQYF
size: NA
J: TRBJ2-7
V: TRBV7-6
length: 17

CDR3: CASSLVAGTYGYTF
size: NA
J: TRBJ1-2
V: TRBV5-1
length: 14

CDR3: CASSLGDRTNTEAFF
size: NA
J: TRBJ1-1
V: TRBV7-9
length: 15

CDR3: CASSQYQGTVGQETQYF
size: once
J: TRBJ2-5
V: TRBV4-1
length: 17

CDR3: CASSTQQKTTGELFF
size: NA
J: TRBJ2-2
V: TRBV21-1
length: 15

CDR3: CASSSRQGINTGELFF
size: NA
J: TRBJ2-2
V: TRBV18
length: 16

CDR3: CSVEDRSYEQYF
size: once
J: TRBJ2-7
V: TRBV29-1
length: 12

CDR3: CASSLGSHLVGGAAFF
size: NA
J: TRBJ1-1
V: TRBV5-1
length: 16

CDR3: CASSDPAYYGYTF
size: few
J: TRBJ1-2
V: TRBV10-2
length: 13

CDR3: CASSALTGGFINEQFF
size: once
J: TRBJ2-1
V: TRBV6-1
length: 16

CDR3: CASSSTYSTEAFF
size: NA
J: TRBJ1-1
V: TRBV2
length: 13

CDR3: CASSEGTSSYNEQFF
size: NA
J: TRBJ2-1
V: TRBV6-1
length: 15

CDR3: CASRYQDRAIEQYF
size: once
J: TRBJ2-7
V: TRBV5-1
length: 14

CDR3: CASSEKAQGYGYTF
size: NA
J: TRBJ1-2
V: TRBV6-1
length: 14

CDR3: CATSRDNKQNQPQHF
size: NA
J: TRBJ1-5
V: TRBV15
length: 15

CDR3: CASSKGNRVPNYGYTF
size: NA
J: TRBJ1-2
V: TRBV21-1
length: 16

CDR3: CASSLSTGYTEAFF
size: NA
J: TRBJ1-1
V: TRBV7-9
length: 14

CDR3: CAISELRDRADTQYF
size: NA
J: TRBJ2-3
V: TRBV10-3
length: 15

CDR3: CASRETSGIPTYNEQFF
size: NA
J: TRBJ2-1
V: TRBV28
length: 17

CDR3: CASSRDSPANQPQHF
size: NA
J: TRBJ1-5
V: TRBV27
length: 15

CDR3: CASSRGQESNAEAFF
size: NA
J: TRBJ1-1
V: TRBV5-1
length: 15

CDR3: CASSLGGAQPQHF
size: NA
J: TRBJ1-5
V: TRBV7-9
length: 13

CDR3: CASDGGGNEQYF
size: once
J: TRBJ2-7
V: TRBV12-5
length: 12

CDR3: CASTGLAGVNNEQFF
size: NA
J: TRBJ2-1
V: TRBV19
length: 15

CDR3: CASSRGSMNTEAFF
size: NA
J: TRBJ1-1
V: TRBV7-9
length: 14

CDR3: CASSFDLVGGELFF
size: NA
J: TRBJ2-2
V: TRBV7-6
length: 14

CDR3: CASTKGVHRYSGNTIYF
size: NA
J: TRBJ1-3
V: TRBV19
length: 17

CDR3: CASSPDRVVGEKLFF
size: NA
J: TRBJ1-4
V: TRBV5-1
length: 15

CDR3: CASSLLGQGGEKLFF
size: NA
J: TRBJ1-4
V: TRBV7-9
length: 15

CDR3: CASSLIQGTDTQYF
size: once
J: TRBJ2-3
V: TRBV7-2
length: 14

CDR3: CASSQESRATGELFF
size: NA
J: TRBJ2-2
V: TRBV4-1
length: 15

CDR3: CASSKETLYNEQFF
size: NA
J: TRBJ2-1
V: TRBV10-2
length: 14

CDR3: CASSYLTSGSSHEQYF
size: NA
J: TRBJ2-7
V: TRBV6-5
length: 16

CDR3: CARSSRTSYTGELFF
size: NA
J: TRBJ2-2
V: TRBV5-3
length: 15

CDR3: CANSLDRTGYTF
size: NA
J: TRBJ1-2
V: TRBV5-1
length: 12

CDR3: CASSLAGVRNEQFF
size: NA
J: TRBJ2-1
V: TRBV11-2
length: 14